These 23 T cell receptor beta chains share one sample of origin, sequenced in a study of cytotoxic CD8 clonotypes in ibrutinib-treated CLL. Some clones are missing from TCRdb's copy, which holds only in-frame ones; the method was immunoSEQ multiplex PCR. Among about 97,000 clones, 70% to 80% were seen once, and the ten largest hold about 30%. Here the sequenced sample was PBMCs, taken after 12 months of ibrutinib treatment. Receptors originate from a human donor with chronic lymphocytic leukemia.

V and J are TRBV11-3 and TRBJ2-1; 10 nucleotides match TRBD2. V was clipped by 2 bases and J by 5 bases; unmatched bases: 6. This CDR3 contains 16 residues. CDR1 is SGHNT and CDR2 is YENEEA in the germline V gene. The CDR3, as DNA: TGTGCCAGCAGCTTATTGGGGCTAGCGGGGGACAATGAGCAGTTCTTC. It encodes CASSLLGLAGDNEQFF.

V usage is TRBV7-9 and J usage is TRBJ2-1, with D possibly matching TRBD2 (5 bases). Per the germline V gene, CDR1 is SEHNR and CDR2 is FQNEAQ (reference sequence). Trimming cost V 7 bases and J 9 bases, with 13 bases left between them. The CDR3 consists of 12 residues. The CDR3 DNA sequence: TGTGCCAGCACCACCCCCGAGGGTGAGCAGTTCTTC. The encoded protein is CASTTPEGEQFF.

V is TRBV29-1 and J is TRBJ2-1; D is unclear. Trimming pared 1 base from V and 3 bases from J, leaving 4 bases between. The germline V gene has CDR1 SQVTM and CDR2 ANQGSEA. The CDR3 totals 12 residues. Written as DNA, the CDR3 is TGCAGCGTTGAAGGGGACTACAATGAGCAGTTCTTC. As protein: CSVEGDYNEQFF.

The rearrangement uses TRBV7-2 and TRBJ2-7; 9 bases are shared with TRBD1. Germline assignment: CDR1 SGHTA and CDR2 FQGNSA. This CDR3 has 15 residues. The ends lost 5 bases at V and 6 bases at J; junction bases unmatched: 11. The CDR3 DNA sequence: TGTGCCAGCAGCCAGGGGGACAGGGTTTCGGGCGAGCAGTACTTC. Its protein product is CASSQGDRVSGEQYF.

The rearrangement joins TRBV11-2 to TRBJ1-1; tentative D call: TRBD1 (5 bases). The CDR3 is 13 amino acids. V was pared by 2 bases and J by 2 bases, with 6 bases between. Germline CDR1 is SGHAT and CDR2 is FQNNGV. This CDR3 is CASSLRGNTEAFF. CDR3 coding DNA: TGTGCCAGCAGCTTAAGGGGAAACACTGAAGCTTTCTTT.

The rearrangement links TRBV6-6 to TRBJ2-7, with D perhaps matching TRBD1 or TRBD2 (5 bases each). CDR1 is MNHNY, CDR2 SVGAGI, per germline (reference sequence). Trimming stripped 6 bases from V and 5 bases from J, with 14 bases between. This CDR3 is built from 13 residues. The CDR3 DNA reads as TGTGCCAGCAGCCCCTGGGGGTTAAACGAGCAGTACTTC. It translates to CASSPWGLNEQYF.

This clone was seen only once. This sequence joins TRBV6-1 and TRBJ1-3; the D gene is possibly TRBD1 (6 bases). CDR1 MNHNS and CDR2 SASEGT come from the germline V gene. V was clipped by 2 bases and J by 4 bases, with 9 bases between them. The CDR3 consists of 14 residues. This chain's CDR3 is CASSERRGGNTIYF. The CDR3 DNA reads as TGTGCCAGCAGTGAACGGAGGGGGGGAAACACCATATATTTT.

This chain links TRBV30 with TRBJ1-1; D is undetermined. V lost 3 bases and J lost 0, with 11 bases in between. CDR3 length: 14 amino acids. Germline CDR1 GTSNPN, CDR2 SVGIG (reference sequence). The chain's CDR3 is CAWRKTSMNTEAFF. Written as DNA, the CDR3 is TGTGCCTGGAGGAAAACCTCTATGAACACTGAAGCTTTCTTT.

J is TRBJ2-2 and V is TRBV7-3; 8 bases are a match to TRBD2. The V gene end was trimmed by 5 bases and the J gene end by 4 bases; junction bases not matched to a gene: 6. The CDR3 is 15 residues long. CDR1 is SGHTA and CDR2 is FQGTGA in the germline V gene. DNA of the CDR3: TGTGCCAGCAGCCAAAGCGGGGGCGGCACCGGGGAGCTGTTTTTT. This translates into CASSQSGGGTGELFF.

CDR3 amino acids: CASNPDGQPQHF. CDR3 nucleotide sequence: TGTGCCAGCAACCCCGATGGGCAGCCCCAGCATTTT. The chain combines TRBV6-6 with TRBJ1-5; D gene uncertain. This CDR3 is built from 12 residues. Trimming took off 7 bases at V and 7 bases at J, with 11 bases between the two ends. CDR1 and CDR2 (germline): MNHNY, SVGAGI (reference sequence).

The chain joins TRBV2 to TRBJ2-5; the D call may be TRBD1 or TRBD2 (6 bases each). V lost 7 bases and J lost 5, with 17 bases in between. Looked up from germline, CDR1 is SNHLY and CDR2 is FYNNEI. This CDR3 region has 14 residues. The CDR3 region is CASTISTGGETQYF. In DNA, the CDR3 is TGTGCCAGCACTATCTCGACAGGAGGGGAGACCCAGTACTTC.

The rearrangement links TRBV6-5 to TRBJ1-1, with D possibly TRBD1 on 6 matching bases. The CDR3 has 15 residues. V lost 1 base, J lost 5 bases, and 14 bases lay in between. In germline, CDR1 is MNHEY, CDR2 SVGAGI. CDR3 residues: CASSYWGGQGTEAFF. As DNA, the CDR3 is TGTGCCAGCAGTTACTGGGGGGGGCAGGGGACTGAAGCTTTCTTT.

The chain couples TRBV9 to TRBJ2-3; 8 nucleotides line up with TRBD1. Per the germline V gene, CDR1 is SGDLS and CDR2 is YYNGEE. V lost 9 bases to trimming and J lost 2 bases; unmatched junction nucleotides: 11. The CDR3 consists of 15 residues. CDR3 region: CATSRTGHFTDTQYF. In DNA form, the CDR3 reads TGTGCCACCAGTCGGACAGGGCATTTCACAGATACGCAGTATTTT.

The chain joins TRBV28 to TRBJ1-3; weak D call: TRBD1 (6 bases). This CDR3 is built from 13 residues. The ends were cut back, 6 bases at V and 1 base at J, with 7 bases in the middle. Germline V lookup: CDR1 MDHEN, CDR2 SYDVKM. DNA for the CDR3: TGTGCCAGCAGGCAGGGGTCTGGAAACACCATATATTTT. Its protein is CASRQGSGNTIYF.

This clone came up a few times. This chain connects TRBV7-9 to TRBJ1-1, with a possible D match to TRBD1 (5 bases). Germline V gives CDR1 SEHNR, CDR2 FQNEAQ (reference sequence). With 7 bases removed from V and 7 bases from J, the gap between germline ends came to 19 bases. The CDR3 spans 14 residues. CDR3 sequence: CASKAGRVSDEAFF. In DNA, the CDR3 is TGTGCCAGCAAAGCGGGCAGGGTGAGCGATGAAGCTTTCTTT.

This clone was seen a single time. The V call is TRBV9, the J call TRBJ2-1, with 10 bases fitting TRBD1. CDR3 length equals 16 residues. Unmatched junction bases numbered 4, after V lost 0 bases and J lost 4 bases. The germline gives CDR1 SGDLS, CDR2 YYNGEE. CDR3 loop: CASSVDDRGRYNEQFF. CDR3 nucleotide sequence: TGTGCCAGCAGCGTAGATGACAGGGGGCGGTACAATGAGCAGTTCTTC.

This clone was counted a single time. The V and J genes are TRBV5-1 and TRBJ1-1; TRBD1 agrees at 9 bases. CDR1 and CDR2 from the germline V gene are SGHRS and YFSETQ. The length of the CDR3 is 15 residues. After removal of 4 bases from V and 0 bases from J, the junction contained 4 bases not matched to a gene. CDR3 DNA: TGCGCCAGCAGCCGGGGACAGGGAATGAACACTGAAGCTTTCTTT. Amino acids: CASSRGQGMNTEAFF.

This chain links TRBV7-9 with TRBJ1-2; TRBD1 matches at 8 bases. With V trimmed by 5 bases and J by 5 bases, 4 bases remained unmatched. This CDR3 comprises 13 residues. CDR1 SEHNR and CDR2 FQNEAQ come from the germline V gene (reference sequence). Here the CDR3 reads CASSLDRAYGYTF. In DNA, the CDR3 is TGTGCCAGCAGCCTGGACAGGGCATATGGCTACACCTTC. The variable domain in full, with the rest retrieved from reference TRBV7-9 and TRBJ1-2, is DTGVSQNPRHKITKRGQNVTFRCDPISEHNRLYWYRQTLGQGPEFLTYFQNEAQLEKSRLLSDRFSAERPKGSFSTLEIQRTEQGDSAMYLCASSLDRAYGYTFGSGTRLTVV.

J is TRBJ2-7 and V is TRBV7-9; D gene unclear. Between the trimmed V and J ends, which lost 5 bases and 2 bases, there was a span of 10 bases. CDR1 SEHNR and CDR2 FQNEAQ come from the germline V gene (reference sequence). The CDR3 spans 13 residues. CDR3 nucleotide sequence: TGTGCCAGCAGCCCGAGGTCAACCTACGAGCAGTACTTC. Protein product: CASSPRSTYEQYF. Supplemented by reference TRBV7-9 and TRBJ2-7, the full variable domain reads DTGVSQNPRHKITKRGQNVTFRCDPISEHNRLYWYRQTLGQGPEFLTYFQNEAQLEKSRLLSDRFSAERPKGSFSTLEIQRTEQGDSAMYLCASSPRSTYEQYFGPGTRLTVT.

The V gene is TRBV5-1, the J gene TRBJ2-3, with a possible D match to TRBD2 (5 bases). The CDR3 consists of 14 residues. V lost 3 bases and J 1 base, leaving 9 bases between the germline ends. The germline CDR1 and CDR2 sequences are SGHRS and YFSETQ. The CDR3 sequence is CASSSGRGTDTQYF. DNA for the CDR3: TGCGCCAGCAGCTCTGGGCGGGGCACAGATACGCAGTATTTT.

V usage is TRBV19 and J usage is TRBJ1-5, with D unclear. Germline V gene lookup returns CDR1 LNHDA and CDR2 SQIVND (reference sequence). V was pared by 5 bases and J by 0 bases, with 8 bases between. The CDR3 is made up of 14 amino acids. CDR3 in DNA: TGTGCCAGTAGTTACGGGATTAGCAATCAGCCCCAGCATTTT. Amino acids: CASSYGISNQPQHF.

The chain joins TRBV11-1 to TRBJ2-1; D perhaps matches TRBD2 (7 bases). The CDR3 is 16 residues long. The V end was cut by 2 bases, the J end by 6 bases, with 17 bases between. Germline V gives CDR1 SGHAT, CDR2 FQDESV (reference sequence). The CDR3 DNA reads TGTGCCAGCAGCTTATCAGGGGCGCTAGCGGCCAATGAGCAGTTCTTC. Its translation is CASSLSGALAANEQFF. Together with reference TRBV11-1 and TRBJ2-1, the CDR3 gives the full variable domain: EAEVAQSPRYKITEKSQAVAFWCDPISGHATLYWYRQILGQGPELLVQFQDESVVDDSQLPKDRFSAERLKGVDSTLKIQPAELGDSAMYLCASSLSGALAANEQFFGPGTRLTVL.

CDR3 residues: CASTPPTYEQYF. The CDR3 bases are TGTGCCAGCACTCCCCCCACCTACGAGCAGTACTTC. J is TRBJ2-7 and V is TRBV7-8; D gene unclear. Per the germline V gene, CDR1 is SGHVS and CDR2 is FQNEAQ. This CDR3 is built from 12 residues. With 7 bases removed from V and 2 bases from J, the gap between germline ends came to 9 bases.